The text below deals with one T cell receptor (beta chain). A multiplex PCR was run with 60 Vbeta primers and 13 Jbeta primers. Assay: immunoSEQ multiplex PCR; the TCRdb copy retains only in-frame clones and omits some. Here the sample spans 200,000 to 300,000 clones, approximately 84% being singletons. These data originate in a study of cytomegalovirus exposure and HLA in healthy donors. This CDR3 region has 16 residues. Trimming took off 4 bases at V and 0 bases at J, with 16 bases between the two ends. Per the germline V gene, CDR1 is LNHNV and CDR2 is YYDKDF (reference sequence). The sequenced sample consisted of PBMCs. The sequence was obtained from a girl between 2 and 10 years old in good health and CMV-seronegative. V usage is TRBV15 and J usage is TRBJ2-7; maybe TRBD2 (7 bases). The CDR3 bases are TGTGCCACCAGCAATCGGAAGGGGGGGGTCTCCTACGAGCAGTACTTC. Encoded protein: CATSNRKGGVSYEQYF.